The sequence of this T cell receptor beta chain was determined in a study of T cells after yellow fever vaccination. Study context: The authors prepared low-cell-number fractions using SMART-Seq v4 Ultra Low Input.

V gave up 1 base and J gave up 4 bases, with 10 bases separating them. The CDR3 is 14 residues long. Germline values: CDR1 SGHRS, CDR2 YFSETQ. This clonotype was seen more than once but under ten times. MiXCR, applied by TCRdb to the 5' RACE reads, yields one record per CDR3 protein. The sample holds a few hundred thousand distinct CDR3 sequences, roughly 4.3% seen once. This TCR came from a man aged 18 to 29 who received the YFV17D yellow fever vaccine. This sample comprised PBMCs, obtained 5 days after the yellow fever booster vaccination. The chain couples TRBV5-1 to TRBJ2-3, with D hard to call. CDR3 sequence (DNA): TGCGCCAGCAGCTTGTCTAAGGTGGCAGATACGCAGTATTTT. Its translation is CASSLSKVADTQYF.